This T cell receptor (beta chain) was identified during a study of T cells in Graves' hyperthyroidism and ophthalmopathy. Findings and limits, study-wide: The model predicted ophthalmopathy a median 6.5 months before onset.

This clonotype was seen at least ten times. Its cognate antigen is unknown. If no ophthalmopathy progression occurred within 18 months, Graves' hyperthyroidism was stable. Diagnosis of hyperthyroidism was new in patients aged 18 to 65, and its duration was under 2 months. Investigators excluded patients with uncontrolled infection, other autoimmune disease, pregnancy or lactation. Amplification of TCR beta CDR3 regions was performed using RNA transcripts as template. TCR CDR3 regions were first amplified by RT-PCR with HTBI primers. TCRdb independently ran MiXCR on the multiplex PCR reads; one entry per CDR3 protein. This repertoire shows about 300,000 distinct CDR3 sequences, roughly an eighth found once; its top ten account for around 8%. The CDR3 runs 14 residues. Germline V gene sequence: CDR1 DFQATT, CDR2 SNEGSKA (reference sequence). V was clipped by 5 bases and J by 4 bases; unmatched bases: 7.

The rearrangement links TRBV20-1 to TRBJ2-3, with 9 nucleotides matching TRBD2. This TCR came from a middle-aged woman with Graves' hyperthyroidism. Sequences were obtained from blood. The CDR3 loop is CSAELAGASDTQYF. The DNA for the CDR3 is TGCAGTGCTGAACTAGCGGGCGCTTCAGATACGCAGTATTTT.